This TCR beta chain was captured in a study of shared clonotypes between healthy human individuals. The study's findings and limits: Across subsets, estimated richness was generally greater for naive than for memory populations.

The CDR3 sequence is 13 residues long. Trimming cost V 4 bases and J 0 bases; bases outside gene matches: 1. The V gene's germline CDR1 is SQVTM and CDR2 ANQGSEA. A remark on this clone: Its antigen is currently unknown. The sample contains more than one DNA sequence encoding this CDR3.

The protocol was immunoSEQ multiplex PCR, while the TCRdb copy is restricted to in-frame clones and leaves out a portion. The table includes about 2 million clones, roughly 94% detected once. Cells designated naive CD8 were CD45RO-negative and were positively selected for CCR7, with terminally differentiated effector memory CD45RA+ cells excluded. Material for sequencing was naive CD8+ T cells sorted from blood. The sequence was collected from a man aged 18 to 30 in good health. The genes are TRBV29-1 and TRBJ2-7; 9 nucleotides agree with TRBD1. The CDR3 DNA reads as TGCAGCGTTGTGGGACAGGGCTCCTACGAGCAGTACTTC. Its protein product is CSVVGQGSYEQYF.